This T cell receptor (beta chain) derives from a study of cytomegalovirus exposure and HLA in healthy donors. Broader study findings: Later findings reportedly placed an Asian-associated ancestry cluster below the approximately 620-donor mean for N-insertions.

PCR amplification relied on 60 Vbeta primers (plus 13 Jbeta primers). Data came from immunoSEQ multiplex PCR; TCRdb stores just in-frame clones and leaves some out. Seen here are around 280,000 clones, 80% to 90% observed once, and the top ten hold approximately 2.2%. Looked up from germline, CDR1 is SGHVS and CDR2 is FQNEAQ. This CDR3 region has 17 residues. The junction had 19 bases not matched to a gene; V was cut back by 5 bases and J by 7 bases. This clone has only a few counts. Its antigen remains unknown. This sequence was found in a woman aged 18-30 years in good health and CMV-seronegative. The sample comprised PBMCs. V is TRBV7-8 and J is TRBJ1-2; TRBD1 agrees at 7 bases. CDR3 nucleotide sequence: TGTGCCAGCAGCCCCCGACAGGGCCCTGACCTTGGGGGTGGCTACACCTTC. This codes for CASSPRQGPDLGGGYTF.